A selection of T cell receptor beta chains follows, all from one sample in a study of OX40 agonist ivuxolimab in advanced cancers. Repertoires were generated with immunoSEQ multiplex PCR, while TCRdb's copy carries only in-frame clones and drops some. The profile shows about 85,000 clones, 86% of them singletons. Source: CD4+ or CD8+ T cells sorted from blood, taken in a trial of the OX40 agonist ivuxolimab. These receptors were collected from an adult with an advanced solid tumor such as melanoma, head and neck, liver or kidney cancer. Both conserved end residues are part of each CDR3. D genes are given only for firm matches. Clone sizes are given selectively: once, few, many, or a class where the clone is expanded.

CDR3nt | CDR3aa | abundance | j_gene | d_gene | v_gene
TGTGCCAGTAGCCCCGACGGGAGATCACCCCTCCACTTT | CASSPDGRSPLHF | NA | TRBJ1-6 | NA | TRBV19
TGTGCCAGCAGCATCGGGGGTCCCGGTGGCTACACCTTC | CASSIGGPGGYTF | NA | TRBJ1-2 | NA | TRBV5-5
TGCGCCAGCAGCTTAAATCGGTTGCGCTCTGGGGCCAACGTCCTGACTTTC | CASSLNRLRSGANVLTF | NA | TRBJ2-6 | NA | TRBV4-3
TGTGCCAGCAGCCGCGAACAGGGTTCCTACGAGCAGTACTTC | CASSREQGSYEQYF | once | TRBJ2-7 | NA | TRBV7-2
TGTGCCAGCAGCCCGGACTTAAACACCGGGGAGCTGTTTTTT | CASSPDLNTGELFF | NA | TRBJ2-2 | NA | TRBV5-4
TGTGCCTGGAGTCCTGGGGGCCATGAGCAGTTCTTC | CAWSPGGHEQFF | NA | TRBJ2-1 | NA | TRBV30
TGCGCCAGCAGTCTCCCCGACAGGCAAGAGACCCAGTACTTC | CASSLPDRQETQYF | once | TRBJ2-5 | NA | TRBV23-1
TGTGCCAGCTCACCCCCTTTACAAACAGATACGCAGTATTTT | CASSPPLQTDTQYF | NA | TRBJ2-3 | NA | TRBV18
TGTGCCAGCTCACCTTTTTCGTCACAGGAGGCTTTCTTT | CASSPFSSQEAFF | few | TRBJ1-1 | NA | TRBV18
TGTGCCAGCACAAACAGGGGGACGGAGACCCAGTACTTC | CASTNRGTETQYF | NA | TRBJ2-5 | TRBD1 | TRBV5-6
TGTGCCAGCAGCTTGAGGGGAAGGAGCTCCTACGAGCAGTACTTC | CASSLRGRSSYEQYF | NA | TRBJ2-7 | NA | TRBV5-1
TGCAGCGCGCGGCGTGGGGACTACGAGCAGTACTTC | CSARRGDYEQYF | NA | TRBJ2-7 | NA | TRBV29-1
TGTGCCTGGAGTTTGACCCCAAGGATGGGCTATGGCTACACCTTC | CAWSLTPRMGYGYTF | NA | TRBJ1-2 | NA | TRBV30
TGTGCCTGGAACCCCCCTGTGGGAAGGATTGGCTACACCTTC | CAWNPPVGRIGYTF | NA | TRBJ1-2 | NA | TRBV30
TGTGCCAGCAGCGTAAACCAGATCTATGGCTACACCTTC | CASSVNQIYGYTF | NA | TRBJ1-2 | NA | TRBV9
TGTGCCAGCAGCCCGAGGGGGCGCACCTACGAGCAGTACTTC | CASSPRGRTYEQYF | once | TRBJ2-7 | TRBD1 | TRBV5-8
TGCGCCAGCAGCTTGGCCCGGGCATCGTCTCAAGAGACCCAGTACTTC | CASSLARASSQETQYF | NA | TRBJ2-5 | NA | TRBV5-1
TGTGCCAGCAGCTTAAACGGTGGGAATCAGCCCCAGCATTTT | CASSLNGGNQPQHF | NA | TRBJ1-5 | NA | TRBV7-3
TGCGCCAGCAGCTTGGAGGGGATGAATCAGCCCCAGCATTTT | CASSLEGMNQPQHF | NA | TRBJ1-5 | NA | TRBV5-1
TGTGCCAGCAGTGAAGGGACAGGGGGAACCTATGGCTACACCTTC | CASSEGTGGTYGYTF | NA | TRBJ1-2 | TRBD1 | TRBV6-1
TGTGCCAGCAGTCCCGCAGGGGCAGGGCGCAATCAGCCCCAGCATTTT | CASSPAGAGRNQPQHF | NA | TRBJ1-5 | NA | TRBV7-9
TGTGCCAGAAGCTTGCTACGTACCACTAGCGGGGGAATCCCCTACGAGCAGTACTTC | CARSLLRTTSGGIPYEQYF | NA | TRBJ2-7 | TRBD2 | TRBV5-3
TGTGCCAGCAGCTTGGCGATTGGGCTAGCGGGGGCCCAAAACATTCAGTACTTC | CASSLAIGLAGAQNIQYF | NA | TRBJ2-4 | TRBD2 | TRBV5-6
TGTGCCAGCAGGGGGCTGGACACCTCTGGAAACACCATATATTTT | CASRGLDTSGNTIYF | NA | TRBJ1-3 | TRBD1 | TRBV19
TGTGCCAGCAGCTTGGGGGGAGGCTATGGCTACACCTTC | CASSLGGGYGYTF | NA | TRBJ1-2 | NA | TRBV5-6
TGTGCCAGCAGCTCCCGGAGTGCGGTTTACAATGAGCAGTTCTTC | CASSSRSAVYNEQFF | few | TRBJ2-1 | NA | TRBV7-2
TGTGCCAGCAGCAATGAGCGGCAGCAGTACTTC | CASSNERQQYF | NA | TRBJ2-7 | NA | TRBV6-5
TGTGCCAGCAGTTTTCAGCGGACCGTCGCGCCCACAGATACGCAGTATTTT | CASSFQRTVAPTDTQYF | NA | TRBJ2-3 | NA | TRBV28
TGTGCCAGCAGTAGGACGGTCCGACCTCCACTCTACACCTTC | CASSRTVRPPLYTF | NA | TRBJ1-2 | NA | TRBV2
TGTGCGTCGGGCCCAAGGTGGTATCGGCTGTTTTTT | CASGPRWYRLFF | NA | TRBJ2-2 | NA | TRBV6-5
TGTGCCAGCAGTTTCCTTACGACAGGTTCACACGAGCAGTACTTC | CASSFLTTGSHEQYF | once | TRBJ2-7 | NA | TRBV6-5
TGTGCCATCAGTGAAGGACAGGGAAACACCATATATTTT | CAISEGQGNTIYF | NA | TRBJ1-3 | NA | TRBV10-3
TGTGCCAGCAGCTTAGGCCGGTTGAACACTGAAGCTTTCTTT | CASSLGRLNTEAFF | NA | TRBJ1-1 | NA | TRBV11-3
TGTGCCAGCAGCCGTTCCTACGAGCAGTACTTC | CASSRSYEQYF | NA | TRBJ2-7 | NA | TRBV14
TGTGCCAGCAGCCAAGGAACAGGGGTGGGCTACACCTTC | CASSQGTGVGYTF | NA | TRBJ1-2 | TRBD1 | TRBV7-9
TGTGCCAGCAGGGTGGCCAGGGGGGAATCACCCCTCCACTTT | CASRVARGESPLHF | NA | TRBJ1-6 | TRBD1 | TRBV2
TGTGCCAGTAGGAAGTTGCAGAACACCGGGGAGCTGTTTTTT | CASRKLQNTGELFF | NA | TRBJ2-2 | NA | TRBV19
TGTGCCAGCAAAAGGGGTGGGACTAGCGGAAACACCGGGGAGCTGTTTTTT | CASKRGGTSGNTGELFF | NA | TRBJ2-2 | TRBD2 | TRBV28
TGTGCCAGCAGCTTGGGTAATGAGCAGTTCTTC | CASSLGNEQFF | NA | TRBJ2-1 | NA | TRBV5-4
TGCGCCAGCAGCTGGGAGCAGGGACCCAACTATGGCTACACCTTC | CASSWEQGPNYGYTF | few | TRBJ1-2 | NA | TRBV5-1
TGTGCCAGCAGCTTGGAGGACAGGGTGGAGCAGTACTTC | CASSLEDRVEQYF | NA | TRBJ2-7 | TRBD1 | TRBV7-9
TGTGCCAGCAGCTTATCCGGCTCCTACAATGAGCAGTTCTTC | CASSLSGSYNEQFF | NA | TRBJ2-1 | NA | TRBV7-9
TGCAGCCAGGGGGAGAACACTGAAGCTTTCTTT | CSQGENTEAFF | NA | TRBJ1-1 | TRBD1 | TRBV20-1
TGTGCCAGCAATGGGGGAGGGCACGAGCAGTACTTC | CASNGGGHEQYF | NA | TRBJ2-7 | TRBD2 | TRBV6-1
TGTGCCAGCAGCTTAGGACAGGGACAGGGGGAGCAGTACTTC | CASSLGQGQGEQYF | NA | TRBJ2-7 | TRBD1 | TRBV7-6
TGTGCCAGCAGCGCAGGGGGCCGCTCTGGGGCCAACGTCCTGACTTTC | CASSAGGRSGANVLTF | NA | TRBJ2-6 | TRBD1 | TRBV5-4
TGTGCCAGCAGCTTAGATCTCCTAGCGGGGGTCCCCCACGAGCAGTACTTC | CASSLDLLAGVPHEQYF | NA | TRBJ2-7 | TRBD2 | TRBV11-2
TGTGCCAGCAGTCGAGCGGGACAAGCCTACAATGAGCAGTTCTTC | CASSRAGQAYNEQFF | NA | TRBJ2-1 | NA | TRBV6-5
TGTGCCAGCAGCTTAGCCACAGGGGGGACTGAAGCTTTCTTT | CASSLATGGTEAFF | NA | TRBJ1-1 | TRBD1 | TRBV11-1
TGTGCCAGCAGCCCTGACAGGGGAAGTAATGGCTACACCTTC | CASSPDRGSNGYTF | once | TRBJ1-2 | TRBD1 | TRBV7-2
TGCAGCGTTGATGGGGAACCTTACAATGAGCAGTTCTTC | CSVDGEPYNEQFF | NA | TRBJ2-1 | NA | TRBV29-1
TGTGCCAGCAGCTTAATGCGGGGGGGCTTCCAAGAGACCCAGTACTTC | CASSLMRGGFQETQYF | NA | TRBJ2-5 | TRBD2 | TRBV11-2